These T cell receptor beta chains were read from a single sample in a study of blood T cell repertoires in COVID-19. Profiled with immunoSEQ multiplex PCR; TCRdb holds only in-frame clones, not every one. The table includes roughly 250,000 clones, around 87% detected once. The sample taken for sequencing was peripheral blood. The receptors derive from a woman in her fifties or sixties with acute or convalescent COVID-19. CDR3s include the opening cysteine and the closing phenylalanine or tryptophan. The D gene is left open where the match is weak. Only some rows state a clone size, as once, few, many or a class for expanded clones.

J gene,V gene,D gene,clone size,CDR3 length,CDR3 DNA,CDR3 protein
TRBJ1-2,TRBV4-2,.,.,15,TGTGCCAGCAGCCAAGAGATAGCAGGAGGGACTGGCTACACCTTC,CASSQEIAGGTGYTF
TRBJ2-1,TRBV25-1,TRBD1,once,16,TGTGCCAGCAGTGATCTGACAGGGTTGGACTACAATGAGCAGTTCTTC,CASSDLTGLDYNEQFF
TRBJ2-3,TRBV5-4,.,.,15,TGTGCCAGCAGCTTGGCAGGGCAGGGCACAGATACGCAGTATTTT,CASSLAGQGTDTQYF
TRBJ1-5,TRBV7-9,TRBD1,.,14,TGTGCCAGCAGCTCCCAACAGGGGGGTCAGCCCCAGCATTTT,CASSSQQGGQPQHF
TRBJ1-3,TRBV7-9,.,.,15,TGTGCCAGCAGCTTAGGTCAGATCTCTGGAAACACCATATATTTT,CASSLGQISGNTIYF
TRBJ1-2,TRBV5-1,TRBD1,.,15,TGCGCCAGCAGCCCCGGGACAGGGGTTAGCTATGGCTACACCTTC,CASSPGTGVSYGYTF
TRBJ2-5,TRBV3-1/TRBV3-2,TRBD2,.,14,TGTGCCAGCAGCCCTAGCGGGAGTGGGGAGACCCAGTACTTC,CASSPSGSGETQYF
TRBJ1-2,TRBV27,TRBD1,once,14,TGTGCCAGCAGGGAGACAGGGGGCGACTATGGCTACACCTTC,CASRETGGDYGYTF
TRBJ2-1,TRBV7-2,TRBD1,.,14,TGTGCCAGCAGCATGGACAGGGGGTTCGATGAGCAGTTCTTC,CASSMDRGFDEQFF
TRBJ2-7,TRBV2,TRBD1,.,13,TGTGCCAGCAGAGAGACAGGGTCGGACGAGCAGTACTTC,CASRETGSDEQYF
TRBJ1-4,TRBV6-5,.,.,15,TGTGCCAGCAGTTACTCGCCAGGTTTTAATGAAAAACTGTTTTTT,CASSYSPGFNEKLFF
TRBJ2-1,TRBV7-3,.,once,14,TGTGCCAGCAGCTTCAACGGGTACGGGGATGAGCAGTTCTTC,CASSFNGYGDEQFF
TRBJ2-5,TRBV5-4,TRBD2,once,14,TGTGCCAGCAGCATGCCACCTAGCGGGGAGACCCAGTACTTC,CASSMPPSGETQYF
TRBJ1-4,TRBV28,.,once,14,TGTGCCAGTGGACCGGGCTACAGGGCTGAAAAACTGTTTTTT,CASGPGYRAEKLFF
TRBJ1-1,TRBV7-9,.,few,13,TGTGCCAGCGCACCGAGGGGGGGCACTGAAGCTTTCTTT,CASAPRGGTEAFF
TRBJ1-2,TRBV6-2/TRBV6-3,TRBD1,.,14,TGTGCCAGCAGTACACCGACAGGGATAAGTGGCTACACCTTC,CASSTPTGISGYTF
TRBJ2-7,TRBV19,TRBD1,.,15,TGTGCCAGTAGCCCCTCCGGGACAGGGGGCGACGAGCAGTACTTC,CASSPSGTGGDEQYF
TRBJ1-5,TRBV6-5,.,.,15,TGTGCCAGCAGTTCCCGGGGAGTTAGCAATCAGCCCCAGCATTTT,CASSSRGVSNQPQHF
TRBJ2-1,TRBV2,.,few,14,TGTGCCAGCAGTGTATCGGGTGAACTATCCAGACAGTTCTTC,CASSVSGELSRQFF
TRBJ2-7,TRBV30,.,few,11,TGTGCCTGGGGTGTGGCCGACGAGCAGTACTTC,CAWGVADEQYF
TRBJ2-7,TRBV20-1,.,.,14,TGCAGTGCTAGTTCCCCGGCAGGGATCCACGAGCAGTACTTC,CSASSPAGIHEQYF
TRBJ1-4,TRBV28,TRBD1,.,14,TGTGCCAGCAGGGACAGGGTGGCCAATGAAAAACTGTTTTTT,CASRDRVANEKLFF
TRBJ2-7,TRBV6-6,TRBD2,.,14,TGTGCCAGCAGACAAGCGGGGAGCTCCTACGAGCAGTACTTC,CASRQAGSSYEQYF
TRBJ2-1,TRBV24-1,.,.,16,TGTGCCACCAGTGATTTGAGCGAGAACGAGTACAATGAGCAGTTCTTC,CATSDLSENEYNEQFF
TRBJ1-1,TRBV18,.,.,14,TGTGCCAGCTCACCAACAACAGGGCGGACTGAAGCTTTCTTT,CASSPTTGRTEAFF
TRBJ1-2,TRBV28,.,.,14,TGTGCCAGTACTGGGGGGGGAAATAACTATGGCTACACCTTC,CASTGGGNNYGYTF
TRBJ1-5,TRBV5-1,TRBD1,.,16,TGCGCCAGCAGCCCCCTACCCACAGGGGGGAATCAGCCCCAGCATTTT,CASSPLPTGGNQPQHF
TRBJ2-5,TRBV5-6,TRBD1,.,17,TGTGCCAGCAGCTCGGTCGAAAGGGGGCGAAAGCAAGAGACCCAGTACTTC,CASSSVERGRKQETQYF
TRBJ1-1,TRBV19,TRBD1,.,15,TGTGCCAGTAAAACCACAGGGGTGGAGTACACTGAAGCTTTCTTT,CASKTTGVEYTEAFF
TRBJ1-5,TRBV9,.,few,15,TGTGCCAGCACGCTAAGAATCAATGCCAATCAGCCCCAGCATTTT,CASTLRINANQPQHF
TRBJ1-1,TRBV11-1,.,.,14,TGTGCCAGCAGCTCGAGGGTAGGGGGCACTGAAGCTTTCTTT,CASSSRVGGTEAFF
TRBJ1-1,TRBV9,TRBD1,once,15,TGTGCCAGCAGCGTATCCGGGACAGTGAACACTGAAGCTTTCTTT,CASSVSGTVNTEAFF
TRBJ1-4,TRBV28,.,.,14,TGTGCCAGCAGTTTAGGGGGCCGGGTTGAAAAACTGTTTTTT,CASSLGGRVEKLFF
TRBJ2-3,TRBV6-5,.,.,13,TGTGCCAGCAGCCTTAGGGGGACGGATACGCAGTATTTT,CASSLRGTDTQYF
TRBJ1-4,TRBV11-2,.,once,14,TGTGCCAGCAGGCAGGGGTTTGGTAATGAAAAACTGTTTTTT,CASRQGFGNEKLFF
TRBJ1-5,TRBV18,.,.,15,TGTGCCAGCTCACTCGTTGACAGTAGCAATCAGCCCCAGCATTTT,CASSLVDSSNQPQHF
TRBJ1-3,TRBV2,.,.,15,TGTGCCAGCAGCGCCCGGGGGGGAGCTGGAAACACCATATATTTT,CASSARGGAGNTIYF
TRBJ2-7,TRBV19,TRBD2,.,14,TGTGCCAGTAGTATTGGGGCTAGCGGGTACGAGCAGTACTTC,CASSIGASGYEQYF
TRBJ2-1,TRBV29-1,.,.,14,TGCAGCGTTGAAGAACTAGGGAGTTACAATGAGCAGTTCTTC,CSVEELGSYNEQFF
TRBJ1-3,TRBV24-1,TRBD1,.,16,TGTGCCACCAGTGATTCCCGACAGGGTCAGAGAAACACCATATATTTT,CATSDSRQGQRNTIYF
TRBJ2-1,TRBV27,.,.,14,TGTGCCAGCAGTCCAGGGATCGCGATATATGAGCAGTTCTTC,CASSPGIAIYEQFF
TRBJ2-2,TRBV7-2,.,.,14,TGTGCCAGCAGCTTAGTGAGGCACGCCGGGGAGCTGTTTTTT,CASSLVRHAGELFF
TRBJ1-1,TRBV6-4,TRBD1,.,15,TGTGCCAGCGGACAGGGGCCTTTGGGGAGCACTGAAGCTTTCTTT,CASGQGPLGSTEAFF
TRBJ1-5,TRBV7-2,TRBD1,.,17,TGTGCCAGCAGCTTCGGGACAGGTATCTATAGCAATCAGCCCCAGCATTTT,CASSFGTGIYSNQPQHF